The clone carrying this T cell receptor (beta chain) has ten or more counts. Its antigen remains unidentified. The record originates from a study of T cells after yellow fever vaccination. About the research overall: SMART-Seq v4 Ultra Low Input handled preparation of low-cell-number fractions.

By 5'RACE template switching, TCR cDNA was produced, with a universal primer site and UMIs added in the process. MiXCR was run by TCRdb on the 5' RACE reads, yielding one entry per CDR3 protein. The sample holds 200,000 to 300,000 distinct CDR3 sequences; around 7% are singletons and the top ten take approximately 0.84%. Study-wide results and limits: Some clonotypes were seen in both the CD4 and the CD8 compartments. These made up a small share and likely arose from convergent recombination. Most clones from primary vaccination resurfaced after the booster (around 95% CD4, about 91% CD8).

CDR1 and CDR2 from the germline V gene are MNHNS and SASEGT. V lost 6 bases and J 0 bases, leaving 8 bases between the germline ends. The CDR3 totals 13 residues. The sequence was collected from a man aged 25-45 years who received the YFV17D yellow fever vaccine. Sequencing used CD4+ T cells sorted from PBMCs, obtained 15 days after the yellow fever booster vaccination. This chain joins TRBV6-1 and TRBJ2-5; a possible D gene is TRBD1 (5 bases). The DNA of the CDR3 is TGTGCCAGCAGCGGACACAACCAAGAGACCCAGTACTTC. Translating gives CASSGHNQETQYF.